This entry lists 18 T cell receptor beta chains sequenced from one sample in a study of lymphopenia after photon versus proton radiotherapy. Generated by immunoSEQ multiplex PCR, the TCRdb table keeps only in-frame clones and is missing some. The sample gives around 150,000 clones, 70% to 90% of which show up once; about 4.4% is in the top ten. Sequencing used peripheral blood, obtained from a patient treated with photon-based radiotherapy. The receptors originated from a man in his forties or fifties with gastric cancer.

The chain carries TRBV28 and TRBJ1-1, with TRBD1 as a possible D gene (5 bases). CDR1 is MDHEN, CDR2 SYDVKM, per germline. V lost 7 bases and J lost 0, with 15 bases in between. This CDR3 has 15 amino acids. The DNA for the CDR3 is TGTGCCAGCAATACTCCGGGACGTATGAACACTGAAGCTTTCTTT. This gives the protein CASNTPGRMNTEAFF.

J is TRBJ2-3 and V is TRBV7-8, with 7 bases fitting TRBD1. Trimming removed 5 bases from V and 0 bases from J; junction bases left unmatched: 8. In germline, CDR1 is SGHVS, CDR2 FQNEAQ. This CDR3 contains 16 residues. The CDR3 is CASSLRQGLSTDTQYF. CDR3 DNA: TGTGCCAGCAGCCTCCGACAGGGCCTAAGCACAGATACGCAGTATTTT.

The chain joins TRBV27 to TRBJ2-1; D is ambiguous. V gave up 0 bases and J gave up 6 bases, with 15 bases separating them. The CDR3 consists of 16 residues. The germline CDR1 and CDR2 sequences are MNHEY and SMNVEV (reference sequence). DNA for the CDR3: TGTGCCAGCAGTTTATCGGGGTTTCAGGTTCGCAATGAGCAGTTCTTC. It is translated as CASSLSGFQVRNEQFF.

This clone is a singleton in its sample. The V call is TRBV5-6, the J call TRBJ1-1; the D is unclear. CDR1 and CDR2 (germline): SGHDT, YYEEEE. The V and J ends lost 3 bases and 1 base respectively, with 19 bases between them. The CDR3 contains 17 residues. The CDR3 region is CASSWFNGITSNTEAFF. The CDR3, as DNA: TGTGCCAGCAGCTGGTTTAATGGTATAACTTCGAACACTGAAGCTTTCTTT.

V is TRBV19 and J is TRBJ2-3, with 13 bases matching TRBD2. This CDR3 is built from 18 residues. Germline V gives CDR1 LNHDA, CDR2 SQIVND (reference sequence). V was clipped by 0 bases and J by 11 bases; unmatched bases: 14. The CDR3 DNA follows: TGTGCCAGTAGTATAGAACTCACAGGGACTAGCGGGACCTTCCAGCAGTATTTT. It translates to CASSIELTGTSGTFQQYF.

CDR3 coding DNA: TGCGCCAGCAGCTATGGGACAGGCTGGGATCAGCCCCAGCATTTT. Translating gives CASSYGTGWDQPQHF. This chain links TRBV5-1 with TRBJ1-5; 8 bases fit TRBD1. V dropped 3 bases and J dropped 5; count of bases not matched to a gene: 7. This CDR3 region has 15 residues. CDR1 is SGHRS and CDR2 is YFSETQ in the germline V gene. Full variable domain (missing parts from reference TRBV5-1 and TRBJ1-5): KAGVTQTPRYLIKTRGQQVTLSCSPISGHRSVSWYQQTPGQGLQFLFEYFSETQRNKGNFPGRFSGRQFSNSRSEMNVSTLELGDSALYLCASSYGTGWDQPQHFGDGTRLSIL.

The gene calls are TRBV27 and TRBJ1-1; weak D call: TRBD1 (6 bases). Germline CDR1 and CDR2: MNHEY and SMNVEV (reference sequence). V lost 6 bases and J 1 base, leaving 12 bases between the germline ends. The CDR3 is 14 residues long. Written as DNA, the CDR3 is TGTGCCAGCAGAATTGGACAGTGGAACACTGAAGCTTTCTTT. Protein product: CASRIGQWNTEAFF.

V usage is TRBV19 and J usage is TRBJ2-3, with D uncertain. Germline V gives CDR1 LNHDA, CDR2 SQIVND (reference sequence). V dropped 7 bases and J dropped 0 bases, with 8 bases sitting between them. The CDR3 is 13 amino acids. CDR3 DNA sequence: TGTGCCAGTAAAACCTCGAGCACAGATACGCAGTATTTT. It yields the protein CASKTSSTDTQYF.

This chain connects TRBV2 to TRBJ1-5; D is undetermined. CDR1 is SNHLY, CDR2 FYNNEI, per germline. The CDR3 runs 15 residues. Trimming took off 1 base at V and 2 bases at J, with 9 bases between the two ends. The CDR3 protein is CASSEGNGGNQPQHF. The CDR3 DNA is TGTGCCAGCAGTGAAGGGAACGGGGGCAATCAGCCCCAGCATTTT.

The chain combines TRBV4-3 with TRBJ2-3; 10 nucleotides match TRBD2. Per the germline V gene, CDR1 is LGHNA and CDR2 is YSLEER. CDR3 length equals 15 residues. V dropped 4 bases and J dropped 3; count of bases not matched to a gene: 4. This chain's CDR3 is CASSLGLAVTDTQYF. In DNA, the CDR3 is TGCGCCAGCAGCCTAGGACTAGCGGTAACAGATACGCAGTATTTT.

V usage is TRBV7-2 and J usage is TRBJ1-2; D is unclear. The CDR3 length is 11 residues. The V and J ends lost 1 base and 7 bases respectively, with 4 bases between them. CDR1 is SGHTA and CDR2 is FQGNSA in the germline V gene. The CDR3 loop reads CASSLGSGYTF. As DNA, the CDR3 is TGTGCCAGCAGCTTAGGCTCTGGCTACACCTTC.

CDR3 coding DNA: TGTGCCAGCAGCCCCCGACTAGCGGGAGGCAACAATGAGCAGTTCTTC. Encoded protein: CASSPRLAGGNNEQFF. The chain has TRBV7-3 and TRBJ2-1, with 13 bases lining up with TRBD2. From germline, CDR1 is SGHTA and CDR2 FQGTGA. CDR3 size: 16 residues. Trimming took 5 bases from V and 5 from J; bases not matched to a gene: 6.

The J gene is TRBJ1-1, the V gene TRBV6-1; 7 bases agree with TRBD1. Germline trimming cut 6 bases from V and 0 bases from J; bases unmatched to any gene: 1. Germline V gene sequence: CDR1 MNHNS, CDR2 SASEGT. CDR3 length: 13 residues. The CDR3 spells CASRGTVNTEAFF. The CDR3 DNA is TGTGCCAGCAGGGGGACAGTGAACACTGAAGCTTTCTTT.

The chain has TRBV7-6 and TRBJ2-1; D tentatively reads TRBD1 or TRBD2 (6 bases each). The V end was cut by 6 bases, the J end by 6 bases, with 18 bases between. The CDR3 contains 15 residues. Germline V lookup: CDR1 SGHVS, CDR2 FNYEAQ. The CDR3 DNA follows: TGTGCCAGCAGGGAGGGACAAACAGCGGTCAATGAGCAGTTCTTC. Its protein product is CASREGQTAVNEQFF.

This chain links TRBV28 with TRBJ1-2; D possibly corresponds to TRBD1 (5 bases). Per the germline V gene, CDR1 is MDHEN and CDR2 is SYDVKM. CDR3 size: 13 residues. Trimming took off 6 bases at V and 3 bases at J, with 11 bases between the two ends. CDR3 sequence (DNA): TGTGCCAGCAGAGCAGGGTGGGACTATGGCTACACCTTC. This sequence encodes CASRAGWDYGYTF.

The V gene is TRBV14, the J gene TRBJ1-5; D unclear. Germline CDR1 reads SGHDN; CDR2 reads FVKESK. The CDR3 is made up of 13 amino acids. The V end was cut by 2 bases, the J end by 4 bases, with 6 bases between. This CDR3 reads CASSQSRNQPQHF. The CDR3 DNA is TGTGCCAGCAGCCAAAGTCGAAATCAGCCCCAGCATTTT.

The V gene is TRBV30, the J gene TRBJ1-1; D gene uncertain. V gave up 5 bases and J gave up 1 base, with 11 bases separating them. Germline CDR1 is GTSNPN and CDR2 is SVGIG (reference sequence). The CDR3 covers 13 residues. The chain's CDR3 is CAWFQTANTEAFF. CDR3 coding DNA: TGTGCCTGGTTCCAGACGGCGAACACTGAAGCTTTCTTT.

The gene calls are TRBV6-6 and TRBJ2-7; D is perhaps TRBD2 (7 bases). From germline, CDR1 is MNHNY and CDR2 SVGAGI (reference sequence). V gave up 5 bases and J gave up 2 bases, with 16 bases separating them. The CDR3 sequence is 15 residues long. CDR3 DNA sequence: TGTGCCAGCAGTAAGCGGGACACGGGAGCCTACGAGCAGTACTTC. This translates into CASSKRDTGAYEQYF.